Listed below are T cell receptor beta chains from one sample, sequenced in a study of blood T cell repertoires in COVID-19. The protocol was immunoSEQ multiplex PCR, while the TCRdb copy is restricted to in-frame clones and leaves out a portion. The sample includes under 250,000 clones, 85% to 90% seen only once; the top ten take more than 9%. Material: peripheral blood. The receptor source for this set is a man in his fifties or sixties with COVID-19, enrolled during active disease. The CDR3 runs from the conserved cysteine through the conserved F or W. Fields, in order: CDR3 protein, CDR3 DNA, D gene, clone size, V gene, J gene. A D gene is named only where the DNA matches it firmly. Part of the rows lack a size; the others show once, few, many or a class for expanded clones.

CDR3aa: CATSRSGQAVDEQFF; CDR3nt: TGTGCCACCAGTAGATCTGGTCAAGCTGTCGATGAGCAGTTCTTC; d_gene: NA; abundance: once; v_gene: TRBV15; j_gene: TRBJ2-1
CDR3aa: CASSPSVEQFF; CDR3nt: TGTGCCAGCAGCCCTAGCGTTGAGCAGTTCTTC; d_gene: NA; abundance: NA; v_gene: TRBV9; j_gene: TRBJ2-1
CDR3aa: CASSLGQGGYNEQFF; CDR3nt: TGTGCCAGCAGCTTAGGGCAGGGTGGCTACAATGAGCAGTTCTTC; d_gene: NA; abundance: few; v_gene: TRBV7-2; j_gene: TRBJ2-1
CDR3aa: CASSRTVFNQPQHF; CDR3nt: TGCGCCAGCAGCCGGACAGTCTTCAATCAGCCCCAGCATTTT; d_gene: NA; abundance: NA; v_gene: TRBV4-3; j_gene: TRBJ1-5
CDR3aa: CASSQLAGAPFYEQYF; CDR3nt: TGTGCCAGCAGCCAGCTAGCGGGGGCTCCCTTTTACGAGCAGTACTTC; d_gene: TRBD2; abundance: NA; v_gene: TRBV7-9; j_gene: TRBJ2-7
CDR3aa: CASSFLGQVNTEAFF; CDR3nt: TGTGCCAGCAGTTTTTTGGGACAGGTGAACACTGAAGCTTTCTTT; d_gene: TRBD1; abundance: NA; v_gene: TRBV27; j_gene: TRBJ1-1
CDR3aa: CASSFGPGDAWYQPQHF; CDR3nt: TGTGCCAGCAGCTTTGGTCCAGGGGACGCCTGGTATCAGCCCCAGCATTTT; d_gene: NA; abundance: NA; v_gene: TRBV12-1; j_gene: TRBJ1-5
CDR3aa: CASSRLAGATGELFF; CDR3nt: TGTGCCAGCAGCCGACTAGCGGGGGCCACCGGGGAGCTGTTTTTT; d_gene: TRBD2; abundance: NA; v_gene: TRBV2; j_gene: TRBJ2-2
CDR3aa: CASSQGFSGGPRGYEQYF; CDR3nt: TGTGCCAGCAGCCAAGGTTTTAGCGGGGGACCAAGGGGTTACGAGCAGTACTTC; d_gene: TRBD2; abundance: NA; v_gene: TRBV14; j_gene: TRBJ2-7
CDR3aa: CASSQGTGGANEKLFF; CDR3nt: TGCGCCAGCAGTCAAGGGACAGGGGGAGCTAATGAAAAACTGTTTTTT; d_gene: TRBD1; abundance: NA; v_gene: TRBV5-1; j_gene: TRBJ1-4
CDR3aa: CSVDGLGAVPQQYF; CDR3nt: TGCAGCGTTGATGGATTGGGGGCCGTCCCGCAGCAGTACTTC; d_gene: NA; abundance: NA; v_gene: TRBV29-1; j_gene: TRBJ2-7
CDR3aa: CASSSPTYNEQFF; CDR3nt: TGCGCCAGCAGTAGCCCCACCTACAATGAGCAGTTCTTC; d_gene: NA; abundance: NA; v_gene: TRBV5-1; j_gene: TRBJ2-1
CDR3aa: CASSKDSFGANVLTF; CDR3nt: TGTGCCAGCAGTAAGGACAGTTTTGGGGCCAACGTCCTGACTTTC; d_gene: NA; abundance: NA; v_gene: TRBV28; j_gene: TRBJ2-6
CDR3aa: CASSPRGGELFF; CDR3nt: TGTGCCAGTAGTCCACGGGGCGGGGAGCTGTTTTTT; d_gene: NA; abundance: NA; v_gene: TRBV19; j_gene: TRBJ2-2
CDR3aa: CATSRDPTQGAAGRAKAFF; CDR3nt: TGTGCCACCAGCAGAGATCCCACACAGGGGGCCGCGGGGAGAGCCAAAGCTTTCTTT; d_gene: TRBD1; abundance: NA; v_gene: TRBV15; j_gene: TRBJ1-1
CDR3aa: CASSLAWHSGNTIYF; CDR3nt: TGTGCCAGCAGTTTAGCTTGGCATTCTGGAAACACCATATATTTT; d_gene: NA; abundance: NA; v_gene: TRBV27; j_gene: TRBJ1-3
CDR3aa: CASSRILEGGETQYF; CDR3nt: TGCGCCAGCAGCCGAATCCTCGAAGGGGGAGAGACCCAGTACTTC; d_gene: NA; abundance: NA; v_gene: TRBV4-3; j_gene: TRBJ2-5
CDR3aa: CASSIPGGGLVTEAFF; CDR3nt: TGTGCCAGTAGTATTCCGGGCGGGGGGCTTGTCACTGAAGCTTTCTTT; d_gene: NA; abundance: NA; v_gene: TRBV19; j_gene: TRBJ1-1
CDR3aa: CASSPPGQGKAFF; CDR3nt: TGTGCCAGCAGTCCACCGGGACAGGGTAAAGCTTTCTTT; d_gene: TRBD1; abundance: few; v_gene: TRBV12-3/TRBV12-4; j_gene: TRBJ1-1
CDR3aa: CASSLWDRGPEQYF; CDR3nt: TGTGCCAGCAGCTTGTGGGACAGGGGGCCCGAGCAGTACTTC; d_gene: TRBD1; abundance: NA; v_gene: TRBV5-4; j_gene: TRBJ2-7
CDR3aa: CATSSARVSYEQYF; CDR3nt: TGTGCCACCAGCAGTGCCAGGGTCTCCTACGAGCAGTACTTC; d_gene: NA; abundance: NA; v_gene: TRBV15; j_gene: TRBJ2-7
CDR3aa: CASSRDLNSDTQYF; CDR3nt: TGCGCCAGCAGTCGGGACTTAAACTCAGATACGCAGTATTTT; d_gene: NA; abundance: NA; v_gene: TRBV10-1; j_gene: TRBJ2-3
CDR3aa: CASSLRAQGTYEQYF; CDR3nt: TGTGCCAGCAGCCTCCGGGCCCAGGGGACCTACGAGCAGTACTTC; d_gene: NA; abundance: NA; v_gene: TRBV9; j_gene: TRBJ2-7
CDR3aa: CATPSGEGYEQYF; CDR3nt: TGTGCCACACCGTCAGGCGAGGGATACGAGCAGTACTTC; d_gene: NA; abundance: NA; v_gene: TRBV24-1; j_gene: TRBJ2-7
CDR3aa: CASSPGTGVYNEQFF; CDR3nt: TGTGCCAGCAGTCCCGGGACAGGGGTCTACAATGAGCAGTTCTTC; d_gene: TRBD1; abundance: NA; v_gene: TRBV2; j_gene: TRBJ2-1
CDR3aa: CASSLGENSGVANEKLFF; CDR3nt: TGTGCCAGCAGCCTGGGGGAGAATTCGGGGGTTGCAAATGAAAAACTGTTTTTT; d_gene: NA; abundance: NA; v_gene: TRBV5-4; j_gene: TRBJ1-4
CDR3aa: CASSWTGGSYEQYF; CDR3nt: TGCGCCAGCAGCTGGACAGGGGGATCCTACGAGCAGTACTTC; d_gene: TRBD1; abundance: NA; v_gene: TRBV5-1; j_gene: TRBJ2-7
CDR3aa: CASSEYGNQPQHF; CDR3nt: TGTGCCAGCAGTGAATATGGCAATCAGCCCCAGCATTTT; d_gene: NA; abundance: NA; v_gene: TRBV2; j_gene: TRBJ1-5